The 27 T cell receptor beta chains given below trace back to one sample, sequenced in a study of cytomegalovirus exposure and HLA in healthy donors. PCR amplification relied on 60 Vbeta primers (plus 13 Jbeta primers). Profiling relied on immunoSEQ multiplex PCR, and the TCRdb table lists in-frame clones only, not all of them. The data contain 150,000 to 250,000 clones, around three quarters of them singletons. The sequencing sample was made of PBMCs. The receptor set was obtained from a woman in her 30s in good health and CMV-seropositive.

V gene TRBV5-6 combines with J gene TRBJ2-1; 8 bases map to TRBD2. Looked up from germline, CDR1 is SGHDT and CDR2 is YYEEEE. Trimming at V came to 1 base and at J to 0 bases, leaving 9 bases not matched to a gene. CDR3 length: 18 amino acids. Here the CDR3 reads CASSLRAGGWSSYNEQFF. The CDR3, as DNA: TGTGCCAGCAGCTTGCGTGCGGGGGGCTGGAGCTCCTACAATGAGCAGTTCTTC.

The rearrangement links TRBV6-6 to TRBJ1-1; D unclear. The germline V and J ends were trimmed by 6 bases and 5 bases, with 13 bases remaining between them. CDR3 length: 13 amino acids. Germline V CDR1 and CDR2: MNHNY, SVGAGI (reference sequence). The CDR3 DNA sequence: TGTGCCAGCAGCTCCTATGGGAGGACTGAAGCTTTCTTT. It specifies CASSSYGRTEAFF.

The chain carries TRBV2 and TRBJ2-7, with no clear D. Germline V lookup: CDR1 SNHLY, CDR2 FYNNEI. The germline V and J ends were trimmed by 4 bases and 7 bases, with 14 bases remaining between them. The CDR3 has 13 residues. CDR3 region: CASSVRSLEEQYF. The CDR3 region has the DNA TGTGCCAGCAGTGTGCGGAGTCTAGAGGAGCAGTACTTC.

V and J are TRBV27 and TRBJ2-1, with D unresolved. The CDR3 consists of 16 residues. Between the trimmed V and J ends, which lost 1 base and 0 bases, there was a span of 10 bases. CDR1 is MNHEY, CDR2 SMNVEV, per germline (reference sequence). As DNA, the CDR3 is TGTGCCAGCAGTTTATTGCGCGAAAGCTCCTACAATGAGCAGTTCTTC. It codes for CASSLLRESSYNEQFF.

There are a few counts of this clone. This rearrangement joins TRBV5-6 to TRBJ1-3; D is uncertain. V was shortened by 1 base and J by 0 bases, with 8 bases between the two germline ends. The CDR3 covers 15 residues. Germline lookup yields CDR1 SGHDT and CDR2 YYEEEE. The CDR3, as DNA: TGTGCCAGCAGCTTGAGCATTCTCTCTGGAAACACCATATATTTT. Encoded protein: CASSLSILSGNTIYF.

The J gene is TRBJ2-1, the V gene TRBV6-1; possibly TRBD2 for D (5 bases). Germline loops: CDR1 MNHNS, CDR2 SASEGT. Trimming took 2 bases from V and 14 from J, leaving 22 bases between them. This CDR3 contains 15 residues. Written as DNA, the CDR3 is TGTGCCAGCAGTGAATTTCCGGGAACATTCCCGCGGGAGTTCTTC. Protein sequence: CASSEFPGTFPREFF.

This clone has only one observation. The chain couples TRBV11-3 to TRBJ2-1; 11 bases map to TRBD2. Per germline, CDR1 SGHNT and CDR2 YENEEA. This CDR3 has 17 residues. Trimming at V came to 5 bases and at J to 5 bases, leaving 11 bases not matched to a gene. CDR3 DNA sequence: TGTGCCAGCAGCACAGGGACTAGCGGCTTAGCAGACAATGAGCAGTTCTTC. Translation: CASSTGTSGLADNEQFF. Based on the CDR3 plus reference TRBV11-3 and TRBJ2-1, the full variable domain is EAGVVQSPRYKIIEKKQPVAFWCNPISGHNTLYWYLQNLGQGPELLIRYENEEAVDDSQLPKDRFSAERLKGVDSTLKIQPAELGDSAVYLCASSTGTSGLADNEQFFGPGTRLTVL.

The rearrangement joins TRBV19 to TRBJ2-1; D perhaps matches TRBD2 (6 bases). This CDR3 has 13 amino acids. The V and J ends lost 10 bases and 4 bases respectively, with 14 bases between them. Germline CDR1 LNHDA, CDR2 SQIVND (reference sequence). The chain's CDR3 is CATVGGIYNEQFF. The CDR3 DNA follows: TGTGCCACGGTCGGCGGGATTTACAATGAGCAGTTCTTC. The full variable domain, with the rest looked up from reference TRBV19 and TRBJ2-1, is DGGITQSPKYLFRKEGQNVTLSCEQNLNHDAMYWYRQDPGQGLRLIYYSQIVNDFQKGDIAEGYSVSREKKESFPLTVTSAQKNPTAFYLCATVGGIYNEQFFGPGTRLTVL.

V gene TRBV7-6 combines with J gene TRBJ1-1; TRBD1 matches 11 bases. Germline CDR1 SGHVS, CDR2 FNYEAQ. With V trimmed by 4 bases and J by 6 bases, 1 base remained unmatched. The CDR3 totals 13 residues. The CDR3 sequence: CASSWDRGSEAFF. The CDR3 DNA reads as TGTGCCAGCAGCTGGGACAGGGGGTCTGAAGCTTTCTTT.

This clone has only a few counts. This CDR3 reads CASSLGRGHGYTF. DNA of the CDR3: TGTGCCAGCAGTTTGGGCAGGGGGCATGGCTACACCTTC. J is TRBJ1-2 and V is TRBV27; 8 nucleotides agree with TRBD1. Germline V gene lookup returns CDR1 MNHEY and CDR2 SMNVEV (reference sequence). The CDR3 spans 13 residues. Trimming removed 3 bases from V and 6 bases from J; junction bases left unmatched: 3.

This clone appeared a few times. The gene calls are TRBV28 and TRBJ1-1; 8 bases line up with TRBD1. Germline V lookup: CDR1 MDHEN, CDR2 SYDVKM. Trimming at V came to 5 bases and at J to 2 bases, leaving 4 bases not matched to a gene. The CDR3 loop spans 14 amino acids. The CDR3, as DNA: TGTGCCAGCAGTGTGGACAGGGTAAACACTGAAGCTTTCTTT. It encodes CASSVDRVNTEAFF.

The chain links TRBV7-2 to TRBJ2-1; 13 nucleotides line up with TRBD2. Germline-derived CDR1 and CDR2 are SGHTA and FQGNSA. With 1 base clipped from V and 8 bases from J, the junction kept 2 bases outside the gene matches. This CDR3 contains 15 residues. CDR3 residues: CASSLELAGGDEQFF. CDR3 nucleotides: TGTGCCAGCAGCTTAGAACTAGCGGGAGGGGATGAGCAGTTCTTC.

In DNA, the CDR3 is TGTGCCAGCAGCCAGACAGGGGACTATGGCTACACCTTC. Its translation is CASSQTGDYGYTF. V gene TRBV5-6 combines with J gene TRBJ1-2; 8 bases fit TRBD1. From germline, CDR1 is SGHDT and CDR2 YYEEEE. There are 13 residues in the CDR3. V lost 4 bases, J lost 3 bases, and 2 bases stayed unmatched.

Concerning this clone: Other nucleotide sequences in the sample specify the same CDR3. The chain is built from TRBV11-2 and TRBJ2-3, with D unclear. The V and J ends lost 1 base and 0 bases respectively, with 8 bases between them. The CDR3 totals 15 residues. Germline V gene sequence: CDR1 SGHAT, CDR2 FQNNGV. CDR3 residues: CASSLAGPSTDTQYF. The CDR3 region has the DNA TGTGCCAGCAGCTTAGCAGGTCCTAGCACAGATACGCAGTATTTT. The full variable domain, in which reference TRBV11-2 and TRBJ2-3 provide the parts outside the CDR3, is EAGVAQSPRYKIIEKRQSVAFWCNPISGHATLYWYQQILGQGPKLLIQFQNNGVVDDSQLPKDRFSAERLKGVDSTLKIQPAKLEDSAVYLCASSLAGPSTDTQYFGPGTRLTVL.

V and J are TRBV5-6 and TRBJ2-7; 8 bases agree with TRBD2. The CDR3 covers 14 residues. J lost 4 bases, V lost 4 bases, and 7 bases had no gene match. Germline assignment: CDR1 SGHDT and CDR2 YYEEEE. CDR3 DNA sequence: TGTGCCAGCAGCACACATACGGGGGGGTACGAGCAGTACTTC. Its translation: CASSTHTGGYEQYF.

The V call is TRBV9, the J call TRBJ2-1, with a possible D match to TRBD1 (5 bases). CDR1 and CDR2 (germline): SGDLS, YYNGEE. V dropped 2 bases and J dropped 9 bases, with 9 bases sitting between them. The CDR3 is 12 residues long. The CDR3 protein is CASSVSDTEQFF. The CDR3 DNA reads TGTGCCAGCAGCGTCTCGGACACTGAGCAGTTCTTC. The full variable domain, completed using reference TRBV9 and TRBJ2-1, is DSGVTQTPKHLITATGQRVTLRCSPRSGDLSVYWYQQSLDQGLQFLIQYYNGEERAKGNILERFSAQQFPDLHSELNLSSLELGDSALYFCASSVSDTEQFFGPGTRLTVL.

The V gene is TRBV6-5, the J gene TRBJ2-5, with a weak D call TRBD2 (7 bases). Trimming stripped 5 bases from V and 4 bases from J, with 14 bases between. Germline lookup yields CDR1 MNHEY and CDR2 SVGAGI. This CDR3 has 14 residues. For the CDR3, the DNA is TGTGCCAGCAGTATGGGGGGGCTCTCAGAGACCCAGTACTTC. Translation gives CASSMGGLSETQYF.

The V gene is TRBV27, the J gene TRBJ2-4; 9 bases are a match to TRBD1. This CDR3 spans 16 amino acids. V lost 7 bases to trimming and J lost 1 base; unmatched junction nucleotides: 8. Germline CDR1 and CDR2: MNHEY and SMNVEV (reference sequence). The CDR3 bases are TGTGCCAGCACCCAAACAGGGGGCTACGCCAAAAACATTCAGTACTTC. This codes for CASTQTGGYAKNIQYF.

J is TRBJ2-7 and V is TRBV12-5, with TRBD2 matching 12 bases. With 2 bases clipped from V and 0 bases from J, the junction kept 5 bases outside the gene matches. From germline, CDR1 is LGHNT and CDR2 FRNRAP. The CDR3 totals 17 residues. The CDR3 loop reads CASGLTTTSGSSYEQYF. CDR3 sequence (DNA): TGTGCTAGTGGTTTGACGACGACTAGCGGGAGCTCCTACGAGCAGTACTTC.

This chain links TRBV7-7 with TRBJ2-7; D might be TRBD2 (6 bases). The V gene lost 5 bases and the J gene lost 4 bases, with 18 bases spanning the gap. Germline CDR1 and CDR2: SSHAT and FNYEAQ (reference sequence). The CDR3 has 15 amino acids. The DNA of the CDR3 is TGTGCCAGCAGCCCCCGTAGCGGACCAGAGTACGAGCAGTACTTC. Residues: CASSPRSGPEYEQYF. The full variable domain, its missing parts supplied by reference TRBV7-7 and TRBJ2-7, is GAGVSQSPRYKVTKRGQDVTLRCDPISSHATLYWYQQALGQGPEFLTYFNYEAQPDKSGLPSDRFSAERPEGSISTLTIQRTEQRDSAMYRCASSPRSGPEYEQYFGPGTRLTVT.

CDR3 region: CAISESASGDTDTQYF. The CDR3 DNA is TGTGCCATCAGTGAGTCAGCAAGCGGGGACACAGATACGCAGTATTTT. The J gene is TRBJ2-3, the V gene TRBV10-3; 7 bases fit TRBD2. Looked up from germline, CDR1 is ENHRY and CDR2 is SYGVKD. The CDR3 contains 16 residues. With 0 bases clipped from V and 2 bases from J, the junction kept 5 bases outside the gene matches.

Remarks on this clone: The sample carries other DNA sequences with the same CDR3. This chain links TRBV10-3 with TRBJ1-1; D might be TRBD1 (6 bases). The CDR3 is 13 residues long. Trimming removed 6 bases from V and 0 bases from J, with 8 bases in between. CDR1 and CDR2 from the germline V gene are ENHRY and SYGVKD. The chain's CDR3 is CAISGQLNTEAFF. The CDR3 nucleotides are TGTGCCATCAGCGGACAGTTGAACACTGAAGCTTTCTTT.

Written as DNA, the CDR3 is TGCAGCGTTGAAGATCGAGCGGGGGGGCTGGGCACAGATACGCAGTATTTT. Amino acids: CSVEDRAGGLGTDTQYF. This chain links TRBV29-1 with TRBJ2-3; 10 bases are a match to TRBD2. Germline CDR1 SQVTM, CDR2 ANQGSEA. After removal of 0 bases from V and 1 base from J, the junction contained 7 bases not matched to a gene. This CDR3 is built from 17 residues.

This clone was seen more than once but under ten times. CDR3: CASTPSGFNGNTIYF. Written as DNA, the CDR3 is TGTGCCAGTACCCCATCGGGTTTCAATGGAAACACCATATATTTT. The chain carries TRBV19 and TRBJ1-3; no definite D call. CDR3 length equals 15 residues. V was shortened by 7 bases and J by 3 bases, with 16 bases between the two germline ends. The germline gives CDR1 LNHDA, CDR2 SQIVND (reference sequence).

In its sample, this clone was seen once. This chain links TRBV4-2 with TRBJ1-1, with D possibly being TRBD1 (5 bases). There are 15 residues in the CDR3. The V gene lost 0 bases and the J gene lost 8 bases, with 16 bases spanning the gap. Per germline, CDR1 LGHNA and CDR2 YNFKEQ. The CDR3 DNA reads TGTGCCAGCAGCCAAGATCAATCAGGGACTCGGGAAGCTTTCTTT. Residues: CASSQDQSGTREAFF.

The chain carries TRBV2 and TRBJ1-1, with D perhaps matching TRBD1 (6 bases). The CDR3 has 14 amino acids. V was cut by 6 bases and J by 5 bases, with 16 bases left in between. Germline CDR1 reads SNHLY; CDR2 reads FYNNEI. This CDR3 reads CASSPGGALTEAFF. The CDR3 DNA follows: TGTGCCAGCAGCCCCGGGGGGGCGCTAACTGAAGCTTTCTTT.

In DNA form, the CDR3 reads TGTGCCAGCAGCTTGGGAGCGCGGGGAAACACAGATACGCAGTATTTT. Translation gives CASSLGARGNTDTQYF. V is TRBV5-4 and J is TRBJ2-3; TRBD2 is a possible D gene (6 bases). This CDR3 has 16 residues. Trimming removed 0 bases from V and 2 bases from J, with 13 bases in between. Per the germline V gene, CDR1 is SGHNT and CDR2 is YYREEE (reference sequence).